At least ten counts were recorded for the clone carrying this TCR beta chain. Its antigen is still unknown. The data are from a study of T cells in Graves' hyperthyroidism and ophthalmopathy. Study overall: The authors collected peripheral blood at initial diagnosis, before any treatment. Whole-study results and caveats: Model predictions of ophthalmopathy came a median approximately 6.8 months before onset. Most clonotypes expanded in thyroid above 0.001 were likewise present in blood.

Stable hyperthyroidism: no ophthalmopathy progression over 18 months of follow-up. Trimming stripped 6 bases from V and 8 bases from J, with 19 bases between. The CDR3 covers 13 residues. Germline CDR1 reads DFQATT; CDR2 reads SNEGSKA (reference sequence). Amplification targeted TCR beta CDR3 regions from RNA transcripts. HTBI primers drove first-round RT-PCR of the TCR CDR3. TCRdb reanalysed the multiplex PCR reads using MiXCR and keeps one entry per CDR3 protein. The sample holds about 590,000 distinct CDR3 sequences, 15% to 17% seen once. The clonotype comes from a woman in her twenties or thirties with Graves' hyperthyroidism. The sample was blood. The chain has TRBV20-1 and TRBJ1-1, with a weak D call TRBD1 (6 bases). The CDR3 region is CSAPAGAVSEAFF. CDR3 nucleotides: TGCAGTGCCCCGGCAGGGGCAGTATCCGAAGCTTTCTTT.